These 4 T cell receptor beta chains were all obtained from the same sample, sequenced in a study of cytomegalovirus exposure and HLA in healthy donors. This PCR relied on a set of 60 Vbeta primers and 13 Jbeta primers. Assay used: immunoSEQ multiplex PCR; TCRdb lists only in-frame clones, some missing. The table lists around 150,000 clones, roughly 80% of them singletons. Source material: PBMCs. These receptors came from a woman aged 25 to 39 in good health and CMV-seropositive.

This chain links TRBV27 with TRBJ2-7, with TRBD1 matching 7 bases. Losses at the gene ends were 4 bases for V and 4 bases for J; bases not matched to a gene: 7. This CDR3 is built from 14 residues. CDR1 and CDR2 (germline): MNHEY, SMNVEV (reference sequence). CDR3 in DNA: TGTGCCAGCAGTTCGTACAGGGGAAAGTACGAGCAGTACTTC. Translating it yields CASSSYRGKYEQYF.

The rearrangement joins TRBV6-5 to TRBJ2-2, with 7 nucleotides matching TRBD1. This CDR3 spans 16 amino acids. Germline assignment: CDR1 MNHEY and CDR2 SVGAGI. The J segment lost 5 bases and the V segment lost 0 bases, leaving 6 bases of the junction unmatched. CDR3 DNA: TGTGCCAGCAGTTACTCGGGGCAGGGGGTTACCGGGGAGCTGTTTTTT. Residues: CASSYSGQGVTGELFF.

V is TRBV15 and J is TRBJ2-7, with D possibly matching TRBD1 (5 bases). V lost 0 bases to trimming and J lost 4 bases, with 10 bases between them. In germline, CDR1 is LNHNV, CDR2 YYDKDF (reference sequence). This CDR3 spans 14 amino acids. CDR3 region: CATSRESQGYEQYF. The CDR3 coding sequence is TGTGCCACCAGCAGAGAGAGTCAGGGTTACGAGCAGTACTTC.

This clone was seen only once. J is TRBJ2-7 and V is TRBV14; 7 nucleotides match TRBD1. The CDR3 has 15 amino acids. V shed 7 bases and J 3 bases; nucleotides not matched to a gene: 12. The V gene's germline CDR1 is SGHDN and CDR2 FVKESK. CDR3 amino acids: CASNSRDRGIYEQYF. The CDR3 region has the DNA TGTGCCAGCAACTCCCGGGACAGAGGGATCTACGAGCAGTACTTC.